Sequencing of this T cell receptor (beta chain) was carried out in a study of T cells in Graves' hyperthyroidism and ophthalmopathy (dated by TCRdb to about 2019). Background for the entire study: Peripheral blood was collected at initial diagnosis, before any treatment. After blood sampling, hyperthyroidism patients were treated with methimazole at a starting dose of 30 mg daily, and ophthalmopathy patients were treated with high-dose intravenous methylprednisolone. To identify distinguishing TCR V-J signatures, a discovery cohort of about 100 patients was used, comprising 40 to 45 with Graves' ophthalmopathy and approximately 57 with stable Graves' hyperthyroidism. TCR Vbeta CDR3 sequencing of 120 to 150 peripheral blood samples (over 40 ophthalmopathy, under 80 hyperthyroidism and roughly 17 progressor patients) is reported in the paper. Thyroid tissue and blood T-cell repertoires from roughly six Graves' hyperthyroidism patients were also compared in the study. The roughly 91 discovery patients were randomly divided into training and test sets at a 7:3 ratio. Prospective prediction of ophthalmopathy was tested in an independent validation cohort consisting of under 20 hyperthyroidism patients and more than 15 patients who later progressed to ophthalmopathy.

Details on this clonotype: Its antigen target is currently unknown. Per-nucleotide qualities are absent, and no much larger clonotype sits a single base away.

V drops 2 bases and J drops 7 bases, leaving 14 bases in between. The CDR1 and CDR2 encoded by the germline V gene (reference sequence) are SEHNR and FQNEAQ. The CDR3 measures 14 amino acids from cysteine to phenylalanine. The entry retains the CDR3 DNA only, 42 bases that are in frame from base 1. Findings and caveats that apply to the study as a whole: Most expanded thyroid clonotypes (frequency above 0.001) were also detected in blood, suggesting blood repertoires may reflect thyroid immune responses. A model built on a 13 V-J signature distinguished ophthalmopathy from stable hyperthyroidism, reaching over 85% sensitivity and about 81% specificity in cross-validation and 80%/75% in testing. During validation, the model predicted progression to ophthalmopathy a median of approximately six months ahead of onset, with approximately 70% sensitivity and 72% to 80% specificity. No statistical method was used to set the sample size in advance, and investigators knew the group allocation.

Stable Graves' hyperthyroidism was defined as the absence of progression to ophthalmopathy over 18 months of follow-up. Hyperthyroidism patients were newly diagnosed, with disease duration under 2 months, and aged 18 to 65 years. Patients with uncontrolled infections, other autoimmune diseases, pregnancy or lactation were excluded. Diagnoses were based on clinical symptoms, serum thyroxine and TRAb, thyroid ultrasound and orbital computed tomography. PBMCs were isolated from around 10 ml of fresh peripheral blood by Ficoll-Paque density gradient centrifugation. Trizol reagent was used to extract total RNA, and RNA quality was then checked on an Agilent 2100 Bioanalyzer. The TCR beta CDR3 regions were amplified from the RNA transcripts. A first-round RT-PCR of the TCR CDR3 used the HTBI primer set with the Qiagen OneStep RT-PCR kit. Libraries were constructed in a second round of multiplex PCR, after which size selection and purification were performed. Paired-end sequencing of the libraries was performed with 100 bp reads on an Illumina HiSeq2000. The study's processing was this. SOAPnuke was used to process the raw data, throwing out any read that contained adapters or uncalled bases, had a mean Phred below 15, or lacked an exact constant-primer or identifier match. COPE v1.2.5 was used to merge the high-quality paired reads, and each unique nucleotide sequence was defined as a clonotype. MiTCR v1.1 was used to align the clonotypes against IMGT TRBV, TRBD and TRBJ reference segments. Only V-J combinations with frequency above 0.0001, covering 99% to 99.2% of repertoires, were analysed. A TCS score was defined as the ratio between F50 (clonal expansion) and ExV (chaos), using BLOSUM62-based TCRdist between CDR3 peptides within each V-J. Welch's t-statistics and random forest reduced around 520 V-J features to roughly 13, which were used in a naive Bayes classifier (R e1071). TCRdb reworked the public reads: Q25 trimming with fastp, MiXCR clone assembly, productive beta chains retained. Each entry is one CDR3 protein sequence, shown with its most common DNA and genes. TCRdb's processing, not the authors' own work, is the source of the V and J calls. The sample includes around 420,000 distinct CDR3 sequences, with 15% to 18% observed a single time. Clones ranked in the top ten supply 14% of the sample.

The receptor was isolated from a woman between 18 and 30 years old with Graves' hyperthyroidism. The receptor chain draws on TRBV7-9 and TRBJ2-5; TRBD2 might be the D gene, on 7 matching bases. The specimen was blood. CDR3 loop: CASSLPRGRGTQYF. The DNA sequence is as follows: TGTGCCAGCAGCTTACCGCGGGGGCGCGGGACCCAGTACTTC.